The rows below give T cell receptor beta chains drawn from one sample of a study of T cell responses to AZD1222 COVID-19 vaccine. Assay: immunoSEQ multiplex PCR; the TCRdb copy retains only in-frame clones and omits some. The table records some 130,000 clones, 85% to 90% of them present only once. The material was peripheral blood, obtained on day 0 of AZD1222 vaccination. These receptors all come from an adult in good health. The CDR3 runs from the conserved cysteine through the conserved F or W. A D gene is named only where the DNA matches it firmly. Only some rows state a clone size, as once, few, many or a class for expanded clones.

D gene	J gene	clone size	V gene	CDR3 DNA	CDR3 protein
NA	TRBJ1-1	NA	TRBV5-4	TGTGCCAGCAGCCGGGAGGCGGGCACTGAAGCTTTCTTT	CASSREAGTEAFF
NA	TRBJ1-1	NA	TRBV6-5	TGTGCCAGCAGGTTCACACTAGGGGCTGAAGCTTTCTTT	CASRFTLGAEAFF
NA	TRBJ2-5	NA	TRBV20-1	TGCAGTGCTAGGGCAGGGAAGACCCAGTACTTC	CSARAGKTQYF
NA	TRBJ1-2	NA	TRBV9	TGTGCCAGCAGCCCCCAGGGGCAGAGTCTTTATGGCTACACCTTC	CASSPQGQSLYGYTF
TRBD2	TRBJ2-1	once	TRBV7-3	TGTGCCAGCAGCCCGGGACTAGCGGGGGGGCCACATGAGCAGTTCTTC	CASSPGLAGGPHEQFF
NA	TRBJ2-7	once	TRBV10-1	TGCGCCAGCAGTGGCCAGGGCGAGCAGTACTTC	CASSGQGEQYF
TRBD1	TRBJ1-1	NA	TRBV4-2	TGTGCCAGCAGCGGGCAGACAGGGAGGGCGACTGAAGCTTTCTTT	CASSGQTGRATEAFF
NA	TRBJ2-5	NA	TRBV7-2	TGTGCCAGCAGCCTTAGCGCGGCAGCCCAAGAGACCCAGTACTTC	CASSLSAAAQETQYF
NA	TRBJ2-2	NA	TRBV7-3	TGTGCCAGCAGCCAATACATGGCCGGGGAGCTGTTTTTT	CASSQYMAGELFF
NA	TRBJ1-2	NA	TRBV5-1	TGCGCCAGCAGCTCTGAGGTGAACTATGGCTACACCTTC	CASSSEVNYGYTF
TRBD1	TRBJ2-2	NA	TRBV27	TGTGCCAGCAGTTCGACAGGGTGGGCCGGGGAGCTGTTTTTT	CASSSTGWAGELFF
NA	TRBJ2-4	NA	TRBV3-1/TRBV3-2	TGTGCCAGCAGCCCACCGGGACATCCCTTCGGGGGAAACATTCAGTACTTC	CASSPPGHPFGGNIQYF
NA	TRBJ2-7	NA	TRBV5-1	TGCGCCAGCAGCTTGGCACAGGGATCCTACGAGCAGTACTTC	CASSLAQGSYEQYF
TRBD1	TRBJ1-4	once	TRBV6-1	TGTGCCAGCAGTGAAGTGACAGGGGGGGAAAAACTGTTTTTT	CASSEVTGGEKLFF
NA	TRBJ1-3	NA	TRBV18	TGTGCCAGCTCACCGGGGGATTCTGGAAACACCATATATTTT	CASSPGDSGNTIYF
NA	TRBJ1-6	NA	TRBV19	TGTGCCAGTACTATCACGGCGGGTAATAATTCACCCCTCCACTTT	CASTITAGNNSPLHF
NA	TRBJ1-3	NA	TRBV6-5	TGTGCCAGCAGAAAATCAGGGCCCTCTGGAAACACCATATATTTT	CASRKSGPSGNTIYF
TRBD2	TRBJ2-2	NA	TRBV7-2	TGTGCCAGCAGGCGGGGGGGCCCGAGGGCCGGGGAGCTGTTTTTT	CASRRGGPRAGELFF
NA	TRBJ1-6	NA	TRBV3-1/TRBV3-2	TGTGCCAGCAGCCAAAGTCAGGGAGGTAATTCACCCCTCCACTTT	CASSQSQGGNSPLHF
NA	TRBJ2-4	NA	TRBV3-1/TRBV3-2	TGTGCCAGCAGCCAAGGTGGGGGGGCCAAAAACATTCAGTACTTC	CASSQGGGAKNIQYF
NA	TRBJ2-5	NA	TRBV7-9	TGTGCCAGCACCCTGGGGCAAGAGACCCAGTACTTC	CASTLGQETQYF
TRBD2	TRBJ2-3	NA	TRBV9	TGTGCCAGCAGCGTAGAGGTGGGACTAGCCGATGATACGCAGTATTTT	CASSVEVGLADDTQYF
NA	TRBJ1-1	NA	TRBV7-3	TGTGCCAGCAGCTTAACACCGAACACTGAAGCTTTCTTT	CASSLTPNTEAFF
NA	TRBJ2-5	NA	TRBV12-3/TRBV12-4	TGTGCCAGCAGCCCGGGGGCGAAGACCCAGTACTTC	CASSPGAKTQYF
TRBD1	TRBJ1-3	NA	TRBV2	TGTGCCAGCAGTCGAGAACAGGGGGCGTACGGAAACACCATATATTTT	CASSREQGAYGNTIYF
TRBD1	TRBJ1-6	NA	TRBV4-2	TGTGCCAGCAGCCAAGAGGGACAGGGGATGAATTCACCCCTCCACTTT	CASSQEGQGMNSPLHF
NA	TRBJ2-7	NA	TRBV7-2	TGTGCCAGCAGCTCACTTCCGGGAACCTCCTACGAGCAGTACTTC	CASSSLPGTSYEQYF
NA	TRBJ2-3	NA	TRBV7-9	TGTGCCAGCAGCTATCCAATCACAGATACGCAGTATTTT	CASSYPITDTQYF